In its sample, the clone carrying this T cell receptor (beta chain) was seen a few times. Its antigen is not known. Germline CDR1 reads SGHVS; CDR2 reads FQNEAQ. This CDR3 spans 17 amino acids. The V and J ends lost 3 bases and 1 base, in that order; junction bases with no gene match: 5. This sample was included in a study of T-cell memory formation after mild COVID-19. At the level of the study: For the most part, TCR clusters were specific to one donor.

TCRdb redid the calling of the 5' RACE reads with MiXCR, one entry per CDR3 protein. Among 350,000 to 400,000 distinct CDR3 sequences listed, 20% to 25% were seen once. Study-wide points: CD4+ contracting clones were found mainly in CM and EM, and CD8+ ones in EMRA. CD4/CD8 balance held among clones contracting day 15 to 85, and later expanders leaned CD4+. Specificity for SARS-CoV-2 was not confirmed among the second-wave clones peaking on day 37.

The sample taken for sequencing was PBMCs or a T cell subset sorted from them (not recorded which). The chain carries TRBV7-8 and TRBJ2-4, with 11 bases identical to TRBD2. The sequence was collected from an adult woman who had mild COVID-19 (a few samples of this study predate the infection). Cell type and time point are not known. The CDR3: CASSFLAGGGAKNIQYF. The CDR3 nucleotides read TGTGCCAGCAGCTTCCTAGCGGGAGGAGGGGCCAAAAACATTCAGTACTTC.